This record looks at one T cell receptor (beta chain) sequence and its context. Other DNA sequences in the sample encode the same CDR3. Clones were sequenced by immunoSEQ multiplex PCR, and TCRdb holds only the in-frame ones, with some missing. The sample carries around 65,000 clones, 82% recorded once. The entry originates in a study of blood T cell repertoires in COVID-19. Study as a whole: Acute-phase and convalescent COVID-19 samples originated in the United States, Italy and Spain.

The CDR3 covers 13 residues. Trimming pared 0 bases from V and 7 bases from J, leaving 6 bases between. The germline V gene has CDR1 LGHNA and CDR2 YSLEER. The sample taken for sequencing was peripheral blood. V usage is TRBV4-3 and J usage is TRBJ1-4; D gene uncertain. This clonotype was sampled from a man older than 75 with active COVID-19. The CDR3 here is CASSQDRGEKLFF. As DNA, the CDR3 is TGCGCCAGCAGCCAAGATAGAGGTGAAAAACTGTTTTTT.